The 9 T cell receptor beta chains given below trace back to one sample, sequenced in a study of T-cell memory formation after mild COVID-19. Using its own MiXCR run on the 5' RACE reads, TCRdb lists one record per CDR3 protein. The top ten clones hold about 20% of a sample with approximately 340,000 distinct CDR3 sequences, approximately 13% of them seen once. Sequenced input: PBMCs or a T cell subset sorted from them (not recorded which). The source is a man aged 18-30 years who had mild COVID-19 (a few samples of this study predate the infection). Cell type and time point are not known.

The chain links TRBV12-3 or TRBV12-4 to TRBJ1-5; TRBD1 matches at 7 bases. The trim removed 7 bases at V and 6 bases at J, leaving 12 bases unmatched. This CDR3 is built from 15 residues. The CDR3 loop reads CASTNTGDSAQPQHF. As DNA, the CDR3 is TGTGCCAGCACCAATACAGGGGACAGCGCTCAGCCCCAGCATTTT.

The gene calls are TRBV6-5 and TRBJ1-2; D is undetermined. The CDR3 totals 13 residues. V gave up 4 bases and J gave up 5 bases, with 11 bases separating them. CDR1 and CDR2 from the germline V gene are MNHEY and SVGAGI. Here the CDR3 DNA reads TGTGCCAGCAGTTCGCGTTTGGGGTATGGCTACACCTTC. Its translation: CASSSRLGYGYTF.

The sample holds a few counts of this clonotype. The chain has TRBV20-1 and TRBJ2-5, with unresolved D. V lost 6 bases and J lost 4, with 6 bases in between. This CDR3 comprises 10 residues. Germline V gives CDR1 DFQATT, CDR2 SNEGSKA (reference sequence). The CDR3 DNA follows: TGCAGTGCCGCTACAGAGACCCAGTACTTC. Its protein product is CSAATETQYF.

This clonotype was detected only a few times. The gene calls are TRBV2 and TRBJ2-5, with D perhaps matching TRBD1 (6 bases). Deletions cut 5 bases from V and 5 bases from J, with 18 bases between. The CDR3 runs to 15 residues. Germline V CDR1 and CDR2: SNHLY, FYNNEI. The CDR3 DNA reads TGTGCCAGCAGTTTCCAGGGGTCGAACGTGGAGACCCAGTACTTC. It yields the protein CASSFQGSNVETQYF.

There are a few counts of this clonotype. The J gene is TRBJ2-1, the V gene TRBV15, with D perhaps matching TRBD1 (5 bases). Germline V gene lookup returns CDR1 LNHNV and CDR2 YYDKDF (reference sequence). This CDR3 contains 12 residues. Deletions cut 2 bases from V and 7 bases from J, with 6 bases between. CDR3 DNA sequence: TGTGCCACCAGCAGAAGGGGTAATGAGCAGTTCTTC. It yields the protein CATSRRGNEQFF.

This clonotype was recorded a few times. V is TRBV5-4 and J is TRBJ2-1; the D gene is possibly TRBD2 (7 bases). The CDR3 length is 15 residues. Germline V gives CDR1 SGHNT, CDR2 YYREEE (reference sequence). V lost 6 bases to trimming and J lost 2 bases, with 15 bases between them. The CDR3 reads CASIRVGGPYNEQFF. CDR3 coding DNA: TGTGCCAGCATCCGTGTGGGGGGGCCCTACAATGAGCAGTTCTTC.

This clonotype has more than one count but fewer than ten. This chain joins TRBV19 and TRBJ2-5, with D possibly TRBD2 on 5 matching bases. This CDR3 comprises 14 residues. From germline, CDR1 is LNHDA and CDR2 SQIVND (reference sequence). With 5 bases removed from V and 7 bases from J, the gap between germline ends came to 17 bases. DNA of the CDR3: TGTGCCAGTAGTTTCCGGACCGGACTGGGGACCCAGTACTTC. Its protein product is CASSFRTGLGTQYF.

This rearrangement joins TRBV9 to TRBJ1-2; 7 bases line up with TRBD1. V lost 4 bases and J lost 5; bases outside the gene matches: 14. Looked up from germline, CDR1 is SGDLS and CDR2 is YYNGEE. This CDR3 has 16 residues. The CDR3 DNA sequence: TGTGCCAGCAGCCCGTGGACCGGACAGGAGCCTTATGGCTACACCTTC. Translating gives CASSPWTGQEPYGYTF.

This clonotype was detected many times. J is TRBJ1-5 and V is TRBV20-1; D is unclear. The V gene's germline CDR1 is DFQATT and CDR2 SNEGSKA (reference sequence). Between the trimmed V and J ends, which lost 1 base and 4 bases, there was a span of 11 bases. CDR3 length equals 14 residues. The CDR3 loop is CSARGGSSNQPQHF. For the CDR3, the DNA is TGCAGTGCTAGAGGCGGAAGCAGTAATCAGCCCCAGCATTTT.